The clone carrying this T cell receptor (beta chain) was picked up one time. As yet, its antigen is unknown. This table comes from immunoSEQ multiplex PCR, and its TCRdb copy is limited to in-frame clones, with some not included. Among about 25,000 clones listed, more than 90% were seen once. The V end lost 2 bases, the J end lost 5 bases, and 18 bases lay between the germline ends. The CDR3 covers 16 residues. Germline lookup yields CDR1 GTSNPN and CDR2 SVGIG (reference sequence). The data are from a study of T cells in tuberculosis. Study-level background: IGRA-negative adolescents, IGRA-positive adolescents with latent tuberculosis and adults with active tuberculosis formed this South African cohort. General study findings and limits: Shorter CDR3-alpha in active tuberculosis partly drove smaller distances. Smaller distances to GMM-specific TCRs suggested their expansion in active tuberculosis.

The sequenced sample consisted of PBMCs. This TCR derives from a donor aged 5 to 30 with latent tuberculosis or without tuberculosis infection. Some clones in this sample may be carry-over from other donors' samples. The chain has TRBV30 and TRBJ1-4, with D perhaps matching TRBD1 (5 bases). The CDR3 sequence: CAWSPPVPGGNEKLFF. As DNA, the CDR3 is TGTGCCTGGAGTCCCCCTGTTCCTGGGGGGAATGAAAAACTGTTTTTT.